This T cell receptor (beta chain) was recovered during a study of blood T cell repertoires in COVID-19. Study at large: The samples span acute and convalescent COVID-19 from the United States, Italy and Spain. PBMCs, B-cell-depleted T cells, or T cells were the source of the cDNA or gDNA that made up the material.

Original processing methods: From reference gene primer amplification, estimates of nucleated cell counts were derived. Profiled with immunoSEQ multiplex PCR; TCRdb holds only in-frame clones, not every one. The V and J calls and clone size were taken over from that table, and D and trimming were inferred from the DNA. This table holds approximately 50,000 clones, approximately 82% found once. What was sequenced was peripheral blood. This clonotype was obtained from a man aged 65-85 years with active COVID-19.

The CDR3, as DNA: TGTGCCAGCAGTTATGCTAGCGGGGGATACAATGAGCAGTTCTTC. Translating it yields CASSYASGGYNEQFF. The chain joins TRBV6-5 to TRBJ2-1; 10 nucleotides agree with TRBD2. Losses at the gene ends were 3 bases for V and 4 bases for J; bases not matched to a gene: 3. The CDR3 has 15 residues. Per the germline V gene, CDR1 is MNHEY and CDR2 is SVGAGI.